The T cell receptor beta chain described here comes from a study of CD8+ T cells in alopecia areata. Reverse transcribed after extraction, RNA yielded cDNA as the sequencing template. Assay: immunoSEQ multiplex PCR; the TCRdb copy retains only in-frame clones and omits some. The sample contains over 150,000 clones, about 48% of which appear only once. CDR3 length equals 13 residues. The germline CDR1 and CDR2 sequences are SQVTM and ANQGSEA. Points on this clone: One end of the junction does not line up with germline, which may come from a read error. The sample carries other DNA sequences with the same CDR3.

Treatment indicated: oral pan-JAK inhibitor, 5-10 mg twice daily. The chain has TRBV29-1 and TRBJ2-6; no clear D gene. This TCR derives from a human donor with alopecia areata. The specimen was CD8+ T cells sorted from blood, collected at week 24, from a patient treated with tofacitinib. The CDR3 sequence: CSVEVSGANVLTF. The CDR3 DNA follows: TGCAGCGTAGAAGTCTCTGGGGCCAACGTCCTGACTTTC.